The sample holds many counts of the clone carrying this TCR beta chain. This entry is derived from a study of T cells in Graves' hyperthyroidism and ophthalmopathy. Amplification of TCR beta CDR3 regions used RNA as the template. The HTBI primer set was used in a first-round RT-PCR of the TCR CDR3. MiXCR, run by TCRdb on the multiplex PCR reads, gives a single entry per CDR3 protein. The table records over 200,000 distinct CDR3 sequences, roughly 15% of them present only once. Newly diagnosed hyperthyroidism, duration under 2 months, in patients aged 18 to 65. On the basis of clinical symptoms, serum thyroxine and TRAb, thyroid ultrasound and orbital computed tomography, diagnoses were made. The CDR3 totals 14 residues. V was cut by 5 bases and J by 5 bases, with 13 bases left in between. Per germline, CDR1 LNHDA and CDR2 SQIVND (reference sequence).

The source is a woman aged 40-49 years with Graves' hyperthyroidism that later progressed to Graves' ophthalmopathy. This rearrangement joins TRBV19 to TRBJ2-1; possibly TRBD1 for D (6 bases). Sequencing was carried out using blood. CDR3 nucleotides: TGTGCCAGTAGTTTCCAAGGACAGCACAATGAGCAGTTCTTC. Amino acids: CASSFQGQHNEQFF.